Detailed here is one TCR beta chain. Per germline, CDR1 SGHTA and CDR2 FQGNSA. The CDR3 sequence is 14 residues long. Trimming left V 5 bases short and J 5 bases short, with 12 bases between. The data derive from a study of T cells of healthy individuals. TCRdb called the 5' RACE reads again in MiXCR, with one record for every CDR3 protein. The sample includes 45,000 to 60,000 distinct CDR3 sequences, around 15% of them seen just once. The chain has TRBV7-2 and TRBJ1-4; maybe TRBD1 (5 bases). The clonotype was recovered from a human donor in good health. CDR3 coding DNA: TGTGCCAGCAGCCTGGGACTGATGAATGAAAAACTGTTTTTT. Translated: CASSLGLMNEKLFF.